These 3 T cell receptor beta chains share one sample of origin, sequenced in a study of blood T cell repertoires in COVID-19. Profiling relied on immunoSEQ multiplex PCR, and the TCRdb table lists in-frame clones only, not all of them. The sample holds roughly 500,000 clones, nearly 90% seen once. Material: peripheral blood. These receptors were taken from a man younger than 35 with COVID-19, enrolled during active disease.

This chain connects TRBV7-8 to TRBJ2-3, with D hard to call. CDR3 size: 17 residues. Trimming shortened V by 1 base and J by 0 bases, and 14 bases separated the two germline ends. Germline-derived CDR1 and CDR2 are SGHVS and FQNEAQ. The CDR3 nucleotides are TGTGCCAGCAGCTTAGTCTCGAGGTTTTCTAGCACAGATACGCAGTATTTT. Encoded protein: CASSLVSRFSSTDTQYF.

This chain uses TRBV18 with TRBJ2-5, with D maybe TRBD2 (5 bases). The CDR3 consists of 14 residues. CDR1 and CDR2 from the germline V gene are KGHSH and LQKENI. The V end lost 2 bases, the J end lost 7 bases, and 14 bases lay between the germline ends. The CDR3 DNA is TGTGCCAGCTCACCAGCACTAAGCGGTGGGACCCAGTACTTC. It codes for CASSPALSGGTQYF.

The rearrangement links TRBV3-1 (or the pseudogene TRBV3-2) to TRBJ2-2, with 7 nucleotides matching TRBD1. V lost 2 bases and J lost 3; bases outside the gene matches: 9. Germline V CDR1 and CDR2: LGHDT, YNNKEL (reference sequence). The CDR3 has 17 amino acids. The CDR3 protein is CASSQYRDSLDTGELFF. CDR3 sequence (DNA): TGTGCCAGCAGCCAATACCGGGACAGTTTGGACACCGGGGAGCTGTTTTTT.